Here is one T cell receptor (beta chain) with its context. Its target is not known. The V gene end was trimmed by 6 bases and the J gene end by 5 bases; junction bases not matched to a gene: 6. This CDR3 has 14 amino acids. CDR1 is MNHEY and CDR2 is SMNVEV in the germline V gene (reference sequence). This specimen comes from a study of T cell responses to AZD1222 COVID-19 vaccine. Using immunoSEQ multiplex PCR, the repertoire was profiled, and TCRdb retains in-frame clones only, with some absent. The table records roughly 160,000 clones, roughly nine tenths of them present only once. Findings and caveats of the study: The CD4 TCRs associated with vaccination extended across spike and predominated at 160-218 and 743-854.

The starting material was peripheral blood, obtained on day 0 of AZD1222 vaccination. V is TRBV27 and J is TRBJ2-7; 11 bases line up with TRBD2. The sequence was collected from an adult in good health. In DNA, the CDR3 is TGTGCCAGCAGGGTAGCGGGAGGGCCCCACGAGCAGTACTTC. This gives the protein CASRVAGGPHEQYF.